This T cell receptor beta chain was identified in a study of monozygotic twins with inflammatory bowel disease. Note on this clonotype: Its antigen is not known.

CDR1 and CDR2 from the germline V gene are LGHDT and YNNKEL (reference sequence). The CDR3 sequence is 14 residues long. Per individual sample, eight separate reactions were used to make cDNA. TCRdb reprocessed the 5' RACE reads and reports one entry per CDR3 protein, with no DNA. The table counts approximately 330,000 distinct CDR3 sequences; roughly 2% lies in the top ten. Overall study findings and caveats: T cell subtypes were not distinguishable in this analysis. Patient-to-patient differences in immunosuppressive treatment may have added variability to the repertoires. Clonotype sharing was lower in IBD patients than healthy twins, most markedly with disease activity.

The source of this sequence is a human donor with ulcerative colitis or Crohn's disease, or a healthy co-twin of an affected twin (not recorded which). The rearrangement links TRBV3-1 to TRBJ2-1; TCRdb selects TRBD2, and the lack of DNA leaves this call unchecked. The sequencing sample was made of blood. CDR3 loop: CASIRSGRQGEQFF.